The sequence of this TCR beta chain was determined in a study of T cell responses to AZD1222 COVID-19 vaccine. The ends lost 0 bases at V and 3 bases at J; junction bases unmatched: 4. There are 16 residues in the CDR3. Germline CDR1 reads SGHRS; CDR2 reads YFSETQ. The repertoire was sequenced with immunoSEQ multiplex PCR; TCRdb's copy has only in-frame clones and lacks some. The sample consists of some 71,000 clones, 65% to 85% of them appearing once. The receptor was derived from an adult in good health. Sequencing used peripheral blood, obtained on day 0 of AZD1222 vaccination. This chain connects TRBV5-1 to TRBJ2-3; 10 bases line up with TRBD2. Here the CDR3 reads CASSLGLAGETDTQYF. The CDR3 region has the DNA TGCGCCAGCAGCTTGGGTCTAGCGGGGGAGACAGATACGCAGTATTTT.